The sequence of this T cell receptor (beta chain) was determined in a study of T cells in Graves' hyperthyroidism and ophthalmopathy. The study, taken as a whole, reports: Ophthalmopathy onset followed model prediction by a median about six months. Most clonotypes expanded in the thyroid (above 0.001) were also present in blood.

Germline V lookup: CDR1 SGHRS, CDR2 YFSETQ. With 0 bases removed from V and 0 bases from J, the gap between germline ends came to 8 bases. The CDR3 loop spans 15 amino acids. Ophthalmopathy patients all had a Clinical Activity Score of at least 3, a NOSPECS grade of at least 4 and disease under 3 months old. Exclusion followed for patients with uncontrolled infection, other autoimmune disease, pregnancy or lactation. This clonotype was observed many times. What it recognizes is unknown. Amplification of TCR beta CDR3 regions used RNA as the template. A first-round RT-PCR of the TCR CDR3 used the HTBI primer set. MiXCR was run by TCRdb on the multiplex PCR reads, yielding one entry per CDR3 protein. The data hold hundreds of thousands of distinct CDR3 sequences, with roughly a sixth observed a single time.

This sequence originates from a woman in her forties with Graves' ophthalmopathy. Material for sequencing was blood. The chain links TRBV5-1 to TRBJ2-3; TRBD1 is a possible D gene (6 bases). CDR3 DNA: TGCGCCAGCAGCTTGGCCGGACAGAGCACAGATACGCAGTATTTT. Its translation: CASSLAGQSTDTQYF.